These 30 T cell receptor beta chains were sequenced from one sample in a study of beta chain features in type 1 diabetes. Notes on the study in general: People with Type 1 diabetes carried modestly yet significantly shorter TCRB CDR3s in all four CD4+ subsets.

These receptors' antigens are unknown. The whole isolated RNA underwent reverse transcription, so sequencing captured expressed TCRB transcripts. Repertoires were generated with immunoSEQ multiplex PCR, while TCRdb's copy carries only in-frame clones and drops some. The sample consists of roughly 150,000 clones, approximately 9.1% of them appearing once. Sequencing was carried out using central memory CD4+ T cells from blood. The receptors originated from a woman in her twenties or thirties with type 1 diabetes.

The CDR3 spells CASSSGQNQPQHF. The CDR3 DNA reads as TGTGCCAGCAGCTCGGGACAAAATCAGCCCCAGCATTTT. The chain employs TRBV7-9 and TRBJ1-5, with D possibly matching TRBD1 (6 bases). V was shortened by 4 bases and J by 4 bases, with 8 bases between the two germline ends. CDR1 is SEHNR and CDR2 is FQNEAQ in the germline V gene (reference sequence). This CDR3 has 13 residues.

This clone was seen a few times. This chain links TRBV4-2 with TRBJ2-7; 7 positions agree with TRBD2. The CDR3 runs to 14 residues. CDR1 and CDR2 (germline): LGHNA, YNFKEQ. Trimming took 1 base from V and 2 from J; bases not matched to a gene: 2. CDR3 in amino acids: CASSQAGTTYEQYF. The CDR3 coding sequence is TGTGCCAGCAGCCAAGCGGGGACTACCTACGAGCAGTACTTC.

The chain couples TRBV13 to TRBJ2-5, with D maybe TRBD2 (5 bases). The CDR3 length is 12 residues. The V end was cut by 5 bases, the J end by 4 bases, with 8 bases between. Germline CDR1 and CDR2: PRHDT and FYEKMQ (reference sequence). For the CDR3, the DNA is TGTGCCAGCAGCCGGGGTAGAGAGACCCAGTACTTC. Encoded protein: CASSRGRETQYF.

The V call is TRBV9, the J call TRBJ1-2; 8 bases are a match to TRBD1. V was pared by 4 bases and J by 5 bases, with 10 bases of the junction left unmatched. Per the germline V gene, CDR1 is SGDLS and CDR2 is YYNGEE. The CDR3 contains 15 residues. CDR3 bases: TGTGCCAGCAGCTCAGCAGGGGGCTTAGGGTATGGCTACACCTTC. Amino acids: CASSSAGGLGYGYTF.

The rearrangement joins TRBV27 to TRBJ2-1, with 8 nucleotides matching TRBD1. CDR1 is MNHEY and CDR2 is SMNVEV in the germline V gene (reference sequence). The J segment lost 6 bases and the V segment lost 5 bases, leaving 9 bases of the junction unmatched. This CDR3 is 15 amino acids long. CDR3 sequence: CASSLYRDRPNEQFF. CDR3 in DNA: TGTGCCAGCAGTCTCTACCGGGACAGGCCCAATGAGCAGTTCTTC.

A few counts support this clone. V usage is TRBV7-9 and J usage is TRBJ2-1; TRBD1 matches 7 bases. V dropped 4 bases and J dropped 7; count of bases not matched to a gene: 7. In germline, CDR1 is SEHNR, CDR2 FQNEAQ (reference sequence). The CDR3 sequence is 14 residues long. In DNA form, the CDR3 reads TGTGCCAGCAGCTCTTACAGGGGTGGGAATGAGCAGTTCTTC. As protein: CASSSYRGGNEQFF.

This clone was seen a handful of times. V gene TRBV7-3 combines with J gene TRBJ2-6; D perhaps matches TRBD1 (5 bases). Germline V gene lookup returns CDR1 SGHTA and CDR2 FQGTGA. Trimming cost V 5 bases and J 2 bases, with 10 bases left between them. The CDR3 runs 15 residues. CDR3 in amino acids: CASSPQGTGANVLTF. CDR3 sequence (DNA): TGTGCCAGCAGCCCGCAGGGTACTGGGGCCAACGTCCTGACTTTC.

The chain links TRBV14 to TRBJ2-3; D not resolved. The CDR3 sequence is 14 residues long. In germline, CDR1 is SGHDN, CDR2 FVKESK. Trimming took off 2 bases at V and 2 bases at J, with 8 bases between the two ends. The CDR3 DNA reads TGTGCCAGCAGCCAACCCGTTTTCACAGATACGCAGTATTTT. It encodes CASSQPVFTDTQYF.

In its sample, this clone was seen a few times. The chain employs TRBV18 and TRBJ1-3; TRBD1 matches 7 bases. J was trimmed by 4 bases and V by 3 bases; bases with no gene match: 9. Germline V gene lookup returns CDR1 KGHSH and CDR2 LQKENI. The CDR3 spans 16 residues. This chain's CDR3 is CASSPNSGQVGNTIYF. The CDR3 region has the DNA TGTGCCAGCTCACCCAATTCCGGACAGGTCGGAAACACCATATATTTT.

This clone was found a few times. The V and J genes are TRBV11-2 and TRBJ1-2, with D tentatively TRBD1 (5 bases). CDR3 size: 14 residues. Looked up from germline, CDR1 is SGHAT and CDR2 is FQNNGV. V lost 1 base and J lost 8, with 14 bases in between. In DNA, the CDR3 is TGTGCCAGCAGCTTAGGGTCAGGGATGGACGGCTACACCTTC. Translated, it gives CASSLGSGMDGYTF.

The chain is built from TRBV19 and TRBJ2-3, with TRBD1 identical over 7 bases. This CDR3 contains 15 residues. After removal of 5 bases from V and 4 bases from J, the junction contained 9 bases not matched to a gene. Per the germline V gene, CDR1 is LNHDA and CDR2 is SQIVND (reference sequence). CDR3 bases: TGTGCCAGTAGTCGGGGACAGTCCCGCCCAGATACGCAGTATTTT. It is translated as CASSRGQSRPDTQYF.

V usage is TRBV5-1 and J usage is TRBJ2-1; D might be TRBD2 (6 bases). There are 15 residues in the CDR3. V lost 2 bases, J lost 4 bases, and 13 bases lay in between. The germline V gene has CDR1 SGHRS and CDR2 YFSETQ. CDR3 amino acids: CASSLNGSPYNEQFF. CDR3 sequence (DNA): TGCGCCAGCAGCTTAAACGGGAGCCCATACAATGAGCAGTTCTTC.

A few counts support this clone. This CDR3 is CAGTAGRGNTGELFF. The CDR3 bases are TGTGCCGGTACAGCGGGAAGAGGGAACACCGGGGAGCTGTTTTTT. The gene calls are TRBV6-6 and TRBJ2-2; 7 bases match TRBD2. This CDR3 has 15 residues. The V and J ends lost 11 bases and 1 base, in that order; junction bases with no gene match: 10. Germline V gene lookup returns CDR1 MNHNY and CDR2 SVGAGI (reference sequence).

This clone has just a few counts. The chain links TRBV5-1 to TRBJ1-1; 11 positions match TRBD1. The germline V gene has CDR1 SGHRS and CDR2 YFSETQ. The CDR3 loop spans 13 amino acids. The trim removed 5 bases at V and 12 bases at J, leaving 9 bases unmatched. The CDR3 nucleotides are TGCGCCAGCAGTCCCGGACAGGGGGCCGTGACTTTCTTT. Protein sequence: CASSPGQGAVTFF.

The chain joins TRBV19 to TRBJ1-1, with no clear D. Trimming left V 6 bases short and J 11 bases short, with 19 bases between. The germline V gene has CDR1 LNHDA and CDR2 SQIVND (reference sequence). The CDR3 consists of 13 residues. The CDR3 reads CASRPSEREIAFF. CDR3 coding DNA: TGTGCCAGTAGGCCGAGCGAACGTGAGATCGCTTTCTTT.

V and J are TRBV2 and TRBJ1-2, with D perhaps matching TRBD1 (6 bases). Trimming stripped 5 bases from V and 7 bases from J, with 11 bases between. Germline CDR1 is SNHLY and CDR2 is FYNNEI. This CDR3 has 12 amino acids. The DNA for the CDR3 is TGTGCCAGCAGTTTTACACAGGGTGGCTACACCTTC. This gives the protein CASSFTQGGYTF. Full variable domain (outside the CDR3, taken from reference TRBV2 and TRBJ1-2): EPEVTQTPSHQVTQMGQEVILRCVPISNHLYFYWYRQILGQKVEFLVSFYNNEISEKSEIFDDQFSVERPDGSNFTLKIRSTKLEDSAMYFCASSFTQGGYTFGSGTRLTVV.

The V call is TRBV19, the J call TRBJ2-3, with 10 bases identical to TRBD1. This CDR3 comprises 13 residues. CDR1 and CDR2 (germline): LNHDA, SQIVND (reference sequence). V was clipped by 7 bases and J by 5 bases; unmatched bases: 3. CDR3 residues: CASKGQGLDTQYF. CDR3 coding DNA: TGTGCCAGTAAGGGACAGGGGTTAGATACGCAGTATTTT.

At least ten counts were recorded for this clone. The V gene is TRBV29-1, the J gene TRBJ2-7, with 9 bases matching TRBD2. V dropped 3 bases and J dropped 5; count of bases not matched to a gene: 5. Per the germline V gene, CDR1 is SQVTM and CDR2 is ANQGSEA. There are 13 residues in the CDR3. DNA of the CDR3: TGCAGCGTTGATCTAGCGGGAAGGGACGAGCAGTACTTC. Encoded protein: CSVDLAGRDEQYF.

The gene calls are TRBV9 and TRBJ2-2; 11 bases map to TRBD2. Trimming took 4 bases from V and 1 from J; bases not matched to a gene: 3. The CDR3 has 16 residues. Germline V lookup: CDR1 SGDLS, CDR2 YYNGEE. CDR3 in DNA: TGTGCCAGCAGCCCCGGGACTAGCGGGAACACCGGGGAGCTGTTTTTT. Translation gives CASSPGTSGNTGELFF.

This clone was seen only a few times. The chain has TRBV30 and TRBJ1-2; D unclear. V was shortened by 0 bases and J by 5 bases, with 10 bases between the two germline ends. Germline V gives CDR1 GTSNPN, CDR2 SVGIG (reference sequence). CDR3 length: 13 amino acids. The CDR3 bases are TGTGCCTGGAGTGTAAATACGGGTTATGGCTACACCTTC. Its protein product is CAWSVNTGYGYTF.

This clone was counted only a few times. V gene TRBV7-9 combines with J gene TRBJ1-5; D not certain. The germline gives CDR1 SEHNR, CDR2 FQNEAQ (reference sequence). The CDR3 runs to 14 residues. Trimming removed 2 bases at V and 5 bases at J, with 10 bases between. The CDR3 loop reads CASSLTGSHQPQHF. DNA of the CDR3: TGTGCCAGCAGCTTAACCGGGAGCCATCAGCCCCAGCATTTT.

This clone has just a few counts. Other nucleotide sequences in the sample specify the same CDR3. The V call is TRBV27, the J call TRBJ1-5; a weak D match, TRBD1 (6 bases). Germline loops: CDR1 MNHEY, CDR2 SMNVEV (reference sequence). Trimming removed 5 bases at V and 3 bases at J, with 8 bases between. This CDR3 has 13 amino acids. The CDR3 DNA is TGTGCCAGCAGTCAGGGGTACAATCAGCCCCAGCATTTT. This translates into CASSQGYNQPQHF.

This clone was detected only a few times. This chain links TRBV5-8 with TRBJ2-6; D remains ambiguous. This CDR3 has 14 residues. The germline V gene has CDR1 SGHTS and CDR2 YDEGEE. The V gene lost 10 bases and the J gene lost 2 bases, with 13 bases spanning the gap. The CDR3: CAGNRRPGANVLTF. The CDR3 coding sequence is TGTGCCGGCAACAGAAGGCCTGGGGCCAACGTCCTGACTTTC.

With regard to this clone: The same CDR3 is also encoded by other DNA sequences in this sample. The J gene is TRBJ2-7, the V gene TRBV30, with 10 nucleotides matching TRBD2. V dropped 6 bases and J dropped 3; count of bases not matched to a gene: 5. From germline, CDR1 is GTSNPN and CDR2 SVGIG (reference sequence). The length of the CDR3 is 13 residues. CDR3 sequence reads: CACSLAGVYEQYF. The CDR3 region has the DNA TGTGCCTGCAGCCTAGCGGGAGTCTACGAGCAGTACTTC.

This clone was detected a few times. The V and J genes are TRBV7-3 and TRBJ2-2; D is ambiguous. The CDR3 consists of 14 residues. Trimming shortened V by 5 bases and J by 6 bases, and 13 bases separated the two germline ends. Germline V gene lookup returns CDR1 SGHTA and CDR2 FQGTGA. CDR3 in DNA: TGTGCCAGCAGCCCAACCGCGGTCGCCGGGGAGCTGTTTTTT. Translation gives CASSPTAVAGELFF.

In its sample, this clone was seen a few times. CDR3 DNA sequence: TGTGCCAGCAGCCCTCGACAGGGGGCATACACCGGGGAGCTGTTTTTT. This gives the protein CASSPRQGAYTGELFF. The chain combines TRBV13 with TRBJ2-2; 10 bases are shared with TRBD1. CDR3 length: 16 residues. The V gene's germline CDR1 is PRHDT and CDR2 FYEKMQ (reference sequence). Trimming removed 5 bases from V and 3 bases from J; junction bases left unmatched: 6. The full variable domain, its missing parts supplied by reference TRBV13 and TRBJ2-2, is AAGVIQSPRHLIKEKRETATLKCYPIPRHDTVYWYQQGPGQDPQFLISFYEKMQSDKGSIPDRFSAQQFSDYHSELNMSSLELGDSALYFCASSPRQGAYTGELFFGEGSRLTVL.

The V call is TRBV7-9, the J call TRBJ2-7, with D perhaps TRBD1 (5 bases). The CDR3 length is 15 residues. Germline assignment: CDR1 SEHNR and CDR2 FQNEAQ (reference sequence). Trimming shortened V by 1 base and J by 2 bases, and 12 bases separated the two germline ends. Here the CDR3 reads CASSLGWTPPYEQYF. In nucleotides, the CDR3 is TGTGCCAGCAGCTTAGGGTGGACACCGCCCTACGAGCAGTACTTC.

This clone was observed a few times. CDR3: CAIKFGTSTDTQYF. CDR3 DNA sequence: TGTGCCATCAAATTTGGGACTAGCACAGATACGCAGTATTTT. The chain links TRBV10-3 to TRBJ2-3; tentative D call: TRBD2 (6 bases). Trimming removed 7 bases at V and 0 bases at J, with 11 bases between. The CDR3 length is 14 residues. Per the germline V gene, CDR1 is ENHRY and CDR2 is SYGVKD.

The rearrangement joins TRBV7-3 to TRBJ2-7; perhaps TRBD2 as D (6 bases). Trimming left V 2 bases short and J 2 bases short, with 13 bases between. The CDR3 consists of 15 residues. Per the germline V gene, CDR1 is SGHTA and CDR2 is FQGTGA. CDR3 sequence: CASSLGPSDTYEQYF. The CDR3 DNA is TGTGCCAGCAGCTTAGGTCCTAGCGACACCTACGAGCAGTACTTC.

This clone was detected a few times. The V gene is TRBV2, the J gene TRBJ2-5; 7 bases agree with TRBD2. This CDR3 contains 12 residues. CDR1 SNHLY and CDR2 FYNNEI come from the germline V gene. Trimming took 6 bases from V and 5 from J; bases not matched to a gene: 3. The CDR3 sequence is CASRSGGETQYF. In nucleotides, the CDR3 is TGTGCCAGCAGGTCGGGAGGTGAGACCCAGTACTTC.